This T cell receptor beta chain derives from a study of blood T cell repertoires in COVID-19. Study information: PBMCs, B-cell-depleted T cells, or T cells were the source of the cDNA or gDNA that made up the material.

The J segment lost 3 bases and the V segment lost 9 bases, leaving 6 bases of the junction unmatched. The germline CDR1 and CDR2 sequences are SGHRS and YFSETQ. This CDR3 region has 12 residues. Authors' data handling: Nucleated cell number was recorded as an estimate derived from reference gene primer amplification. Clones were sequenced by immunoSEQ multiplex PCR, and TCRdb holds only the in-frame ones, with some missing. V and J calls and clone size are those listed in that table; D and trimming were worked out from the DNA. Of about 230,000 clones in the sample, 75% to 85% were seen once. The sequenced sample consisted of peripheral blood. This TCR came from a woman of 80 years or more with COVID-19, enrolled during active disease. This chain uses TRBV5-1 with TRBJ2-7; 7 bases align to TRBD1. DNA for the CDR3: TGCGCCAACTCGGACAGGAGCTACGAGCAGTACTTC. It yields the protein CANSDRSYEQYF.